This T cell receptor beta chain derives from a study of control samples from healthy donors and cancer patients. The germline V and J ends were trimmed by 8 bases and 2 bases, with 7 bases remaining between them. Germline assignment: CDR1 LNHNV and CDR2 YYDKDF (reference sequence). The CDR3 is made up of 11 amino acids. Data came from immunoSEQ multiplex PCR; TCRdb stores just in-frame clones and leaves some out. The sample has 90,000 to 100,000 clones; about 81% are singletons. The chain links TRBV15 to TRBJ2-7; D may be TRBD1 (5 bases). The TCR sequence derives from a man in his 70s with lung cancer. The sequencing input was PBMCs. CDR3 sequence: CATADTYEQYF. The CDR3 nucleotides read TGTGCCACCGCGGACACCTACGAGCAGTACTTC.